Below, 20 T cell receptor beta chains from the same sample are listed, as sequenced in a study of regulatory T cells in long-lasting Graves disease. With iRepertoire HTBI primers and Arm-PCR of CDR3 regions, TCR beta libraries were built. TCRdb recomputed calls from the multiplex PCR reads with MiXCR, one row per CDR3 protein. The sample comprises roughly 320,000 distinct CDR3 sequences, around 17% of which are singletons, and approximately 30% rests with the top ten. Time point specified: newly diagnosed GD, antithyroid drugs for less than 3 months. The TCR library used RNA extracted from PBMCs. This same sample was also part of a study on T cells in Graves' hyperthyroidism and ophthalmopathy.

Source: peripheral blood mononuclear cells (PBMCs), taken at new diagnosis, from a patient treated with antithyroid drugs. These receptors all come from a man aged 35 to 55 with Graves disease.

This clonotype was found a few times. The chain uses TRBV11-2 and TRBJ2-3; the D call may be TRBD1 or TRBD2 (7 bases each). CDR1 SGHAT and CDR2 FQNNGV come from the germline V gene. V lost 4 bases, J lost 6 bases, and 17 bases lay in between. The CDR3 spans 15 residues. The CDR3 region has the DNA TGTGCCAGCAGCTCAGGGGGGGGGAAATTGGATACGCAGTATTTT. Protein product: CASSSGGGKLDTQYF.

The sample holds many counts of this clonotype. This sequence joins TRBV11-2 and TRBJ2-3; D gene uncertain. The CDR3 has 13 residues. CDR1 and CDR2 (germline): SGHAT, FQNNGV. Trimming left V 5 bases short and J 1 base short, with 7 bases between. CDR3 nucleotides: TGTGCCAGCAGCCCGCAGGGCACAGATACGCAGTATTTT. This sequence encodes CASSPQGTDTQYF.

This clonotype was seen repeatedly, ten times or more. This may be a read error, as it is one base from a much larger clone. The V gene is TRBV11-1, the J gene TRBJ2-1, with 7 bases lining up with TRBD1. With V trimmed by 5 bases and J by 3 bases, 4 bases remained unmatched. Germline CDR1 and CDR2: SGHAT and FQDESV (reference sequence). This CDR3 is 14 amino acids long. CDR3 in amino acids: CASSPGQLYNEQFF. The CDR3 coding sequence is TGTGCCAGCAGCCCGGGACAGCTCTACAATGAGCAGTTCTTC. The variable domain in full, completed from reference TRBV11-1 and TRBJ2-1, reads EAEVAQSPRYKITEKSQAVAFWCDPISGHATLYWYRQILGQGPELLVQFQDESVVDDSQLPKDRFSAERLKGVDSTLKIQPAELGDSAMYLCASSPGQLYNEQFFGPGTRLTVL.

This clonotype was counted a single time. The rearrangement joins TRBV27 to TRBJ1-5; D unclear. Germline V lookup: CDR1 MNHEY, CDR2 SMNVEV (reference sequence). The CDR3 covers 12 residues. Trimming stripped 6 bases from V and 9 bases from J, with 12 bases between. The CDR3 region is CASSPPFGPQHF. CDR3 sequence (DNA): TGTGCCAGCAGCCCCCCATTCGGGCCCCAGCATTTT.

Concerning this clonotype: A much larger clone differs by one base, so this may be a read error. The chain is built from TRBV11-2 and TRBJ2-5, with D uncertain. Trimming took 7 bases from V and 4 from J, leaving 19 bases between them. The CDR3 covers 15 residues. The germline V gene encodes CDR1 SGHAT and CDR2 FQNNGV. The CDR3 DNA reads as TGTGCCAGCACCACAAGGCCAACGGGTCGAGAGACCCAGTACTTC. The encoded protein is CASTTRPTGRETQYF.

This clonotype was seen at least ten times. V usage is TRBV2 and J usage is TRBJ2-7; D not resolved. CDR3 length: 14 amino acids. Trimming removed 2 bases from V and 5 bases from J, with 13 bases in between. Germline loops: CDR1 SNHLY, CDR2 FYNNEI. CDR3 in amino acids: CASSESPGSHEQYF. Here the CDR3 DNA reads TGTGCCAGCAGTGAATCCCCAGGATCACACGAGCAGTACTTC.

The genes are TRBV7-9 and TRBJ2-7; tentative D call: TRBD2 (6 bases). Per germline, CDR1 SEHNR and CDR2 FQNEAQ (reference sequence). V was trimmed by 5 bases and J by 7 bases, leaving 21 bases between them. CDR3 length: 15 amino acids. The CDR3 bases are TGTGCCAGCAGCGAAGGGCGGGGTGCCTCGGGAGAGCAGTACTTC. Translating it yields CASSEGRGASGEQYF.

This clonotype was detected a few times. V and J are TRBV10-3 and TRBJ1-4; unclear D gene. Trimming stripped 9 bases from V and 8 bases from J, with 16 bases between. The CDR3 spans 13 residues. Germline V CDR1 and CDR2: ENHRY, SYGVKD. The CDR3 nucleotides read TGTGCCATGACATCCACCCCGGGAGAAAAACTGTTTTTT. This gives the protein CAMTSTPGEKLFF.

Concerning this clonotype: Just one base apart from a much larger clone, this may be a read error. The conserved closing phenylalanine or tryptophan is absent in this CDR3, likely reflecting a read error. CDR3 in amino acids: CASSLDRLYGYTS. CDR3 nucleotides: TGTGCCAGCAGCCTGGACAGACTCTATGGCTACACCTCC. The chain uses TRBV7-2 and TRBJ1-2; TRBD1 is a possible D gene (6 bases). Trimming left V 5 bases short and J 4 bases short, with 11 bases between. The CDR3 length is 13 residues. CDR1 and CDR2 from the germline V gene are SGHTA and FQGNSA.

In this sample, this clonotype turned up many times. Written as DNA, the CDR3 is TGTGCCAGCAGTGAGCAGGGGCCCTACGAGCAGTACTTC. It translates to CASSEQGPYEQYF. V and J are TRBV6-4 and TRBJ2-7, with D maybe TRBD1 (6 bases). This CDR3 is built from 13 residues. V dropped 3 bases and J dropped 2 bases, with 8 bases sitting between them. The V gene's germline CDR1 is MRHNA and CDR2 SNTAGT.

In regard to this clonotype: One base separates it from a far larger clone, so it is likely a read error. The chain recombines TRBV20-1 with TRBJ2-1, with D perhaps matching TRBD2 (5 bases). The better agreement between TRBJ2-5 and the DNA end casts doubt on the J call. The CDR3 extends over 13 amino acids. From germline, CDR1 is DFQATT and CDR2 SNEGSKA (reference sequence). CDR3 in DNA: TGCAGTGCTTCGAGGGTCGGAGGAGAGACCCAGTACTTC. Its protein product is CSASRVGGETQYF.

The chain employs TRBV6-4 and TRBJ2-3, with 7 bases matching TRBD1. From germline, CDR1 is MRHNA and CDR2 SNTAGT. The J segment lost 6 bases and the V segment lost 2 bases, leaving 11 bases of the junction unmatched. This CDR3 has 16 amino acids. CDR3 DNA: TGTGCCAGCAGTGACGTGACAGGGTCTGGAGCCGATACGCAGTATTTT. It is translated as CASSDVTGSGADTQYF.

This clonotype has a count of ten or more. The chain has TRBV3-1 and TRBJ2-3; the match to TRBD2 covers 9 bases. From germline, CDR1 is LGHDT and CDR2 YNNKEL (reference sequence). CDR3 length equals 16 residues. The ends lost 1 base at V and 2 bases at J; junction bases unmatched: 4. CDR3 in amino acids: CASSQVSGGLTDTQYF. The CDR3 nucleotides are TGTGCCAGCAGCCAAGTTAGCGGGGGACTCACAGATACGCAGTATTTT.

This clonotype was detected ten times or more. Mismatch with germline at one junction end may stem from a read error. The rearrangement links TRBV2 to TRBJ2-3, with TRBD1 identical over 10 bases. CDR3 length: 14 amino acids. Germline CDR1 and CDR2: SNHLY and FYNNEI. CDR3 sequence (DNA): TGTGCCAGCAGGGAAGACAGGGGGCGAGATACGCAGTATTTT. It specifies CASREDRGRDTQYF.

The rearrangement joins TRBV29-1 to TRBJ2-1; 12 bases line up with TRBD2. With V trimmed by 4 bases and J by 9 bases, 7 bases remained unmatched. The CDR3 is made up of 14 amino acids. Looked up from germline, CDR1 is SQVTM and CDR2 is ANQGSEA. The CDR3 reads CSVGRTSGVSEQFF. The CDR3 DNA reads TGCAGCGTTGGAAGGACTAGCGGGGTTTCTGAGCAGTTCTTC.

Comments on this clonotype: This likely stems from a read error, as it lies one base from a far larger clone. This rearrangement joins TRBV11-2 to TRBJ2-5; D may be TRBD2 (5 bases). The CDR3 contains 14 residues. Germline CDR1 is SGHAT and CDR2 is FQNNGV. Trimming took 2 bases from V and 11 from J, leaving 18 bases between them. The CDR3 region is CASSLIGSRNEQYF. CDR3 DNA: TGTGCCAGCAGCTTAATAGGGAGTAGGAATGAGCAGTACTTC. The complete variable domain, with remaining parts taken from reference TRBV11-2 and TRBJ2-5, reads EAGVAQSPRYKIIEKRQSVAFWCNPISGHATLYWYQQILGQGPKLLIQFQNNGVVDDSQLPKDRFSAERLKGVDSTLKIQPAKLEDSAVYLCASSLIGSRNEQYFGPGTRLLVL.

In this sample, this clonotype turned up many times. This chain uses TRBV15 with TRBJ2-5, with D unclear. Trimming removed 3 bases at V and 5 bases at J, with 7 bases between. Germline CDR1 and CDR2: LNHNV and YYDKDF (reference sequence). The CDR3 has 12 residues. The CDR3 nucleotides read TGTGCCACCAGCAGCCGGGCGGAGACCCAGTACTTC. It codes for CATSSRAETQYF.

There are a few counts of this clonotype. It differs at one base from a far larger clone, so likely a read error. The chain has TRBV28 and TRBJ2-5; TRBD2 matches 11 bases. The CDR3 has 15 residues. CDR1 is MDHEN, CDR2 SYDVKM, per germline. V lost 5 bases, J lost 11 bases, and 13 bases stayed unmatched. CDR3 amino acids: CASSKIAGGLNEQYF. Written as DNA, the CDR3 is TGTGCCAGCAGTAAAATAGCGGGGGGGCTCAATGAGCAGTACTTC. Combining the CDR3 with reference TRBV28 and TRBJ2-5 gives the whole variable domain DVKVTQSSRYLVKRTGEKVFLECVQDMDHENMFWYRQDPGLGLRLIYFSYDVKMKEKGDIPEGYSVSREKKERFSLILESASTNQTSMYLCASSKIAGGLNEQYFGPGTRLLVL.

There are a few counts of this clonotype. A far larger clone is just one base off, so this is likely a read error. The chain joins TRBV5-5 to TRBJ2-3; TRBD2 is a possible D gene (5 bases). This CDR3 has 14 residues. Trimming shortened V by 7 bases and J by 5 bases, and 17 bases separated the two germline ends. Per germline, CDR1 SGHKS and CDR2 YYEKEE (reference sequence). CDR3 coding DNA: TGTGCCAGCTGCGTAAGGGTCAGCGGAGATACGCAGTATTTT. Translated, it gives CASCVRVSGDTQYF.

This chain uses TRBV3-1 with TRBJ1-5; unclear D gene. The V gene's germline CDR1 is LGHDT and CDR2 YNNKEL (reference sequence). CDR3 size: 14 residues. The V end was cut by 3 bases, the J end by 4 bases, with 10 bases between. The CDR3 here is CASSHRTRNQPQHF. As DNA, the CDR3 is TGTGCCAGCAGCCACCGGACGAGAAATCAGCCCCAGCATTTT.